This T cell receptor beta chain appears in the sequencing data of a study of technical replicates of blood from a few donors. Germline CDR1 reads MNHNY; CDR2 reads SVGAGI (reference sequence). This CDR3 has 13 amino acids. The junction had 6 bases not matched to a gene; V was cut back by 3 bases and J by 7 bases. Produced via immunoSEQ multiplex PCR; TCRdb's table is partial and in-frame only. The sample yields more than 70,000 clones, about 97% seen once. Sample: T cells isolated from PBMCs. The chain couples TRBV6-6 to TRBJ2-7; 7 bases line up with TRBD2. This clonotype originated in a human donor in good health. CDR3 sequence reads: CASSYGGLREQYF. The CDR3 coding sequence is TGTGCCAGCAGTTATGGGGGACTACGTGAGCAGTACTTC.